The clone carrying this T cell receptor (beta chain) occurred a few times. Its antigen remains unidentified. The record originates from a study of graft-versus-host responses after intestinal transplantation. Germline CDR1 and CDR2: SQVTM and ANQGSEA. Trimming removed 7 bases from V and 1 base from J, with 16 bases in between. CDR3 size: 14 residues. The protocol was immunoSEQ multiplex PCR, while the TCRdb copy is restricted to in-frame clones and leaves out a portion. Of about 73,000 clones listed, nearly 90% are singletons. Study-wide results and limits: Allografts of patients with graft-donor T cell macrochimerism showed high graft-versus-host to host-versus-graft clone ratios. Recipient bone marrow held GvH clones, some seen earlier in ileum or blood.

Source: unstimulated CD8+ T cells sorted from spleen or lymph node cells, taken before transplant. V is TRBV29-1 and J is TRBJ1-1, with D maybe TRBD1 (6 bases). This TCR came from a human donor who was the organ donor for an intestinal transplant. The CDR3 DNA reads TGCAGCGCGCCCCTAGGGGGTCAGAACACTGAAGCTTTCTTT. Protein: CSAPLGGQNTEAFF.